This T cell receptor beta chain comes out of a study of T cell responses to AZD1222 COVID-19 vaccine. Germline V gene lookup returns CDR1 GTSNPN and CDR2 SVGIG (reference sequence). The V end lost 0 bases, the J end lost 8 bases, and 10 bases lay between the germline ends. This CDR3 contains 12 residues. Sequencing was performed with immunoSEQ multiplex PCR; in TCRdb, only in-frame clones are kept and a portion is missing. The sample carries roughly 150,000 clones, 89% recorded once. This chain uses TRBV30 with TRBJ1-1; D remains unclear. This TCR was sampled from an adult in good health. This specimen consisted of peripheral blood, obtained on day 0 of AZD1222 vaccination. As DNA, the CDR3 is TGTGCCTGGAGTGTATCGGGGAGGGAAGCTTTCTTT. The encoded protein is CAWSVSGREAFF.